These 28 T cell receptor beta chains share one sample of origin, sequenced in a study of blood T cell repertoires in COVID-19. TCRdb's copy holds only in-frame clones and misses some; the assay was immunoSEQ multiplex PCR. The data hold about 160,000 clones, with about 81% observed a single time. Specimen: PBMCs or T cells enriched from blood (not recorded which). Every receptor here comes from a man in his fifties or sixties who had recovered from COVID-19.

V and J are TRBV19 and TRBJ1-6; the match to TRBD1 covers 7 bases. V shed 4 bases and J 10 bases; nucleotides not matched to a gene: 7. The V gene's germline CDR1 is LNHDA and CDR2 SQIVND (reference sequence). The CDR3 length is 14 residues. The CDR3 here is CASSNTGEQSPLHF. CDR3 DNA sequence: TGTGCCAGTAGTAATACAGGGGAACAATCACCCCTCCACTTT.

This clone was seen more than once but under ten times. The chain combines TRBV5-1 with TRBJ1-6; maybe TRBD1 (6 bases). CDR1 and CDR2 from the germline V gene are SGHRS and YFSETQ. V gave up 0 bases and J gave up 7 bases, with 14 bases separating them. CDR3 length equals 16 residues. The CDR3 region has the DNA TGCGCCAGCAGCTTGGTGGGCGGACAGAGAAATTCACCCCTCCACTTT. Amino acids: CASSLVGGQRNSPLHF.

The chain links TRBV3-1 (or the pseudogene TRBV3-2) to TRBJ2-3, with 9 bases matching TRBD2. This CDR3 has 17 residues. Germline assignment: CDR1 LGHDT and CDR2 YNNKEL (reference sequence). The junction had 7 bases not matched to a gene; V was cut back by 3 bases and J by 0 bases. This chain's CDR3 is CASSQRTSGRSTDTQYF. CDR3 sequence (DNA): TGTGCCAGCAGCCAGAGAACTAGCGGGCGGAGCACAGATACGCAGTATTTT.

The V call is TRBV5-1, the J call TRBJ2-3; tentatively, D is TRBD2 (5 bases). The CDR3 extends over 14 amino acids. Trimming removed 5 bases at V and 3 bases at J, with 13 bases between. The germline CDR1 and CDR2 sequences are SGHRS and YFSETQ. DNA for the CDR3: TGCGCCAGCAGGAGGGCAGGCAGAACAGATACGCAGTATTTT. Its translation is CASRRAGRTDTQYF.

The chain links TRBV5-8 to TRBJ2-4; D gene unclear. Germline CDR1 is SGHTS and CDR2 is YDEGEE. This CDR3 has 17 residues. Trimming stripped 1 base from V and 5 bases from J, with 19 bases between. CDR3 nucleotides: TGTGCCAGCAGCTTGCATTTATCTAGACGCGGTGAAAACATTCAGTACTTC. Protein product: CASSLHLSRRGENIQYF.

The chain links TRBV18 to TRBJ2-1, with TRBD1 identical over 9 bases. After removal of 6 bases from V and 7 bases from J, the junction contained 10 bases not matched to a gene. The CDR3 extends over 15 amino acids. The germline CDR1 and CDR2 sequences are KGHSH and LQKENI. CDR3 in amino acids: CASSPGQGRGNEQFF. CDR3 DNA: TGTGCCAGCTCCCCGGGACAGGGTCGGGGAAATGAGCAGTTCTTC. Filled out from reference TRBV18 and TRBJ2-1, the complete variable domain reads NAGVMQNPRHLVRRRGQEARLRCSPMKGHSHVYWYRQLPEEGLKFMVYLQKENIIDESGMPKERFSAEFPKEGPSILRIQQVVRGDSAAYFCASSPGQGRGNEQFFGPGTRLTVL.

The chain uses TRBV6-5 and TRBJ1-4, with 8 bases aligning to TRBD1. Germline loops: CDR1 MNHEY, CDR2 SVGAGI. This CDR3 has 14 residues. V lost 5 bases to trimming and J lost 8 bases; unmatched junction nucleotides: 7. The CDR3 here is CASSRTGFEEKLFF. The CDR3 DNA sequence: TGTGCCAGCAGTAGGACAGGGTTTGAGGAAAAACTGTTTTTT.

This sequence joins TRBV12-5 and TRBJ1-2; D is undetermined. CDR3 length: 20 amino acids. CDR1 LGHNT and CDR2 FRNRAP come from the germline V gene. The germline V and J ends were trimmed by 0 bases and 4 bases, with 27 bases remaining between them. CDR3 DNA: TGTGCTAGTGGTTTGGTATCAATTCTGGCAGGCCATCACCCCCTCTATGGCTACACCTTC. This encodes CASGLVSILAGHHPLYGYTF. The whole variable domain, remainder taken from reference TRBV12-5 and TRBJ1-2, is DARVTQTPRHKVTEMGQEVTMRCQPILGHNTVFWYRQTMMQGLELLAYFRNRAPLDDSGMPKDRFSAEMPDATLATLKIQPSEPRDSAVYFCASGLVSILAGHHPLYGYTFGSGTRLTVV.

This chain connects TRBV15 to TRBJ2-7, with 7 bases fitting TRBD1. The V segment lost 0 bases and the J segment 3 bases; nucleotides outside the gene matches: 5. Looked up from germline, CDR1 is LNHNV and CDR2 is YYDKDF (reference sequence). This CDR3 is built from 15 residues. The CDR3 here is CATSREQGFIYEQYF. CDR3 nucleotide sequence: TGTGCCACCAGCAGAGAACAGGGGTTTATCTACGAGCAGTACTTC.

The chain joins TRBV6-5 to TRBJ1-4, with D uncertain. CDR1 and CDR2 (germline): MNHEY, SVGAGI. The germline V and J ends were trimmed by 0 bases and 3 bases, with 8 bases remaining between them. The CDR3 is made up of 15 amino acids. CDR3 nucleotides: TGTGCCAGCAGTTACTCGCTGGGAGCTAATGAAAAACTGTTTTTT. As protein: CASSYSLGANEKLFF.

The rearrangement joins TRBV5-8 to TRBJ2-3; TRBD2 matches 12 bases. Germline V CDR1 and CDR2: SGHTS, YDEGEE. Losses at the gene ends were 0 bases for V and 0 bases for J; bases not matched to a gene: 5. The CDR3 contains 18 residues. The CDR3 sequence is CASSLASGGVRSTDTQYF. The CDR3 DNA is TGTGCCAGCAGCTTGGCTAGCGGGGGGGTCCGGAGCACAGATACGCAGTATTTT.

The rearrangement joins TRBV30 to TRBJ2-3; 9 bases fit TRBD1. The CDR3 loop spans 15 amino acids. Germline V CDR1 and CDR2: GTSNPN, SVGIG (reference sequence). The trim removed 2 bases at V and 2 bases at J, leaving 5 bases unmatched. The CDR3 DNA sequence: TGTGCCTGGAGTTTGGGGACAGGGATCACAGATACGCAGTATTTT. Its protein is CAWSLGTGITDTQYF.

This chain connects TRBV6-5 to TRBJ1-5; no clear D gene. Germline V gene data show CDR1 as MNHEY and CDR2 as SVGAGI. This CDR3 region has 14 residues. Trimming shortened V by 7 bases and J by 0 bases, and 10 bases separated the two germline ends. The CDR3, as DNA: TGTGCCAGCAAATCGTCTTATAGCAATCAGCCCCAGCATTTT. It is translated as CASKSSYSNQPQHF.

The V gene is TRBV7-3, the J gene TRBJ2-7; 12 positions match TRBD2. CDR1 is SGHTA, CDR2 FQGTGA, per germline. V lost 5 bases, J lost 1 base, and 3 bases stayed unmatched. The CDR3 consists of 15 residues. This CDR3 reads CASSPTSGGSYEQYF. The CDR3 DNA reads TGTGCCAGCAGCCCGACTAGCGGGGGTTCCTACGAGCAGTACTTC. Supplemented by reference TRBV7-3 and TRBJ2-7, the full variable domain reads GAGVSQTPSNKVTEKGKYVELRCDPISGHTALYWYRQSLGQGPEFLIYFQGTGAADDSGLPNDRFFAVRPEGSVSTLKIQRTERGDSAVYLCASSPTSGGSYEQYFGPGTRLTVT.

The table lists this clone with a count of one. The rearrangement uses TRBV3-1 (or the pseudogene TRBV3-2) and TRBJ1-2; a weak D match, TRBD1 (5 bases). V was trimmed by 5 bases and J by 6 bases, leaving 16 bases between them. The CDR3 extends over 14 amino acids. The germline V gene encodes CDR1 LGHDT and CDR2 YNNKEL (reference sequence). The CDR3 nucleotides read TGTGCCAGCAGCTACCCAGGGTACACGCATGGCTACACCTTC. The encoded protein is CASSYPGYTHGYTF.

This clone was recorded once. This chain connects TRBV9 to TRBJ2-3; 7 positions match TRBD2. Germline assignment: CDR1 SGDLS and CDR2 YYNGEE. This CDR3 spans 15 amino acids. V was pared by 2 bases and J by 3 bases, with 6 bases of the junction left unmatched. The CDR3, as DNA: TGTGCCAGCAGCGTCGGACTAGTCGAAACAGATACGCAGTATTTT. Translated: CASSVGLVETDTQYF.

The rearrangement uses TRBV7-8 and TRBJ2-5, with D perhaps matching TRBD1 (5 bases). Germline values: CDR1 SGHVS, CDR2 FQNEAQ. Trimming shortened V by 0 bases and J by 2 bases, and 7 bases separated the two germline ends. This CDR3 has 14 amino acids. The CDR3 DNA reads as TGTGCCAGCAGCTTAGCGTCAGGGCAAGAGACCCAGTACTTC. As protein: CASSLASGQETQYF.

The chain links TRBV6-5 to TRBJ2-7; 9 bases match TRBD1. J was trimmed by 7 bases and V by 7 bases; bases with no gene match: 5. CDR3 length equals 12 residues. Germline-derived CDR1 and CDR2 are MNHEY and SVGAGI. CDR3 in amino acids: CASTTGGLEQYF. The CDR3 bases are TGTGCCAGCACGACAGGGGGTTTGGAGCAGTACTTC.

The chain combines TRBV6-5 with TRBJ1-5, with D perhaps TRBD1 (5 bases). Per the germline V gene, CDR1 is MNHEY and CDR2 is SVGAGI. This CDR3 contains 15 residues. V lost 6 bases and J 7 bases, leaving 19 bases between the germline ends. CDR3 loop: CASRKTTGIRQPQHF. The CDR3 bases are TGTGCCAGCAGGAAAACTACAGGTATTCGACAGCCCCAGCATTTT.

The chain recombines TRBV4-2 with TRBJ2-7; 9 bases agree with TRBD2. This CDR3 contains 14 residues. Germline V gene data show CDR1 as LGHNA and CDR2 as YNFKEQ. J lost 4 bases, V lost 0 bases, and 1 base had no gene match. In nucleotides, the CDR3 is TGTGCCAGCAGCCAAGATAGCGGGGGTTACGAGCAGTACTTC. Translated: CASSQDSGGYEQYF.

The V gene is TRBV10-1, the J gene TRBJ1-2; TRBD1 matches 11 bases. With V trimmed by 9 bases and J by 3 bases, 3 bases remained unmatched. Germline V gene sequence: CDR1 WNHNN, CDR2 SYGVQD (reference sequence). This CDR3 region has 13 residues. CDR3 in amino acids: CARSDRGHYGYTF. As DNA, the CDR3 is TGCGCCAGATCGGACAGGGGGCACTATGGCTACACCTTC.

This chain joins TRBV6-1 and TRBJ1-5; TRBD1 matches at 7 bases. With V trimmed by 3 bases and J by 5 bases, 10 bases remained unmatched. The germline gives CDR1 MNHNS, CDR2 SASEGT. This CDR3 spans 16 amino acids. CDR3 sequence (DNA): TGTGCCAGCAGTGAGACAATCCGACAGGGAGATCAGCCCCAGCATTTT. This sequence encodes CASSETIRQGDQPQHF.

The chain carries TRBV7-2 and TRBJ1-1; 10 bases are a match to TRBD1. The V and J ends lost 1 base and 6 bases, in that order; junction bases with no gene match: 11. The CDR3 extends over 17 amino acids. Germline assignment: CDR1 SGHTA and CDR2 FQGNSA. The CDR3: CASSLGRSGTGVSEAFF. The CDR3 DNA follows: TGTGCCAGCAGCTTAGGTCGAAGCGGGACAGGGGTGTCTGAAGCTTTCTTT.

The chain's CDR3 is CASSLSGGTDTQYF. The CDR3 DNA reads as TGCGCCAGCAGCTTAAGCGGGGGCACAGATACGCAGTATTTT. The rearrangement uses TRBV5-1 and TRBJ2-3; 7 bases fit TRBD2. Trimming at V came to 2 bases and at J to 1 base, leaving 1 base not matched to a gene. The V gene's germline CDR1 is SGHRS and CDR2 YFSETQ. The CDR3 length is 14 residues.

This chain joins TRBV6-5 and TRBJ2-7; TRBD1 matches 7 bases. The CDR3 totals 13 residues. Germline V gene sequence: CDR1 MNHEY, CDR2 SVGAGI. J was trimmed by 3 bases and V by 8 bases; bases with no gene match: 7. Written as DNA, the CDR3 is TGTGCCAGCCGCGAGACAGGGATCTACGAGCAGTACTTC. It codes for CASRETGIYEQYF.

The V gene is TRBV19, the J gene TRBJ1-4; 8 bases are shared with TRBD1. The J segment lost 5 bases and the V segment lost 6 bases, leaving 5 bases of the junction unmatched. The germline gives CDR1 LNHDA, CDR2 SQIVND (reference sequence). The CDR3 contains 14 residues. CDR3 nucleotides: TGTGCCAGTAGAGCGGACAGGGTAAATGAAAAACTGTTTTTT. It encodes CASRADRVNEKLFF.

This clone was seen just once. V gene TRBV19 combines with J gene TRBJ1-3; D may be TRBD1 (5 bases). The CDR3 totals 15 residues. The V end was cut by 3 bases, the J end by 2 bases, with 11 bases between. Germline CDR1 LNHDA, CDR2 SQIVND (reference sequence). This CDR3 is CASSIRQGPGNTIYF. CDR3 in DNA: TGTGCCAGTAGTATCCGGCAGGGCCCTGGAAACACCATATATTTT.

The chain joins TRBV3-1 (or the pseudogene TRBV3-2) to TRBJ1-2; perhaps TRBD1 as D (6 bases). The germline V gene encodes CDR1 LGHDT and CDR2 YNNKEL (reference sequence). This CDR3 is built from 17 residues. V was trimmed by 0 bases and J by 5 bases, leaving 19 bases between them. CDR3 loop: CASSQDGRTQGGYGYTF. The CDR3 DNA follows: TGTGCCAGCAGCCAAGATGGTCGGACTCAAGGGGGTTATGGCTACACCTTC.